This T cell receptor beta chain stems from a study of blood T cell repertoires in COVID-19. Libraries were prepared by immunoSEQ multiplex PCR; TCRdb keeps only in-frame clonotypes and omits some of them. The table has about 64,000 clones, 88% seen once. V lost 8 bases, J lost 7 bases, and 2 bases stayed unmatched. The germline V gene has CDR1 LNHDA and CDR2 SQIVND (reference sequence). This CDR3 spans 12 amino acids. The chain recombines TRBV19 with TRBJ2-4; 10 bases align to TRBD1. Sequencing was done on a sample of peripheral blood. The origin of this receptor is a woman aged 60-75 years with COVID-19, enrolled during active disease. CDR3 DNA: TGTGCCAGTTCGGGACAGGGGAACATTCAGTACTTC. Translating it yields CASSGQGNIQYF.